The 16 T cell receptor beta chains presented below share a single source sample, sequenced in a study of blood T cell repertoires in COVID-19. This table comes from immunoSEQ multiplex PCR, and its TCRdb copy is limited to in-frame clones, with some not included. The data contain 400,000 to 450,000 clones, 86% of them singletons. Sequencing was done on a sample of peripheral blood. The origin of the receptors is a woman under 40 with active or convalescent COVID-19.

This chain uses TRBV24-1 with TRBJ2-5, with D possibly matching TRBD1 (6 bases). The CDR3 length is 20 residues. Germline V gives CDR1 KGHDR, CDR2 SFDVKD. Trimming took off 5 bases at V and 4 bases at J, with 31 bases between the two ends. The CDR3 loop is CATSVGHSRGRQDPPETQYF. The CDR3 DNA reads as TGTGCCACCAGTGTCGGTCATTCACGAGGAAGACAGGACCCCCCAGAGACCCAGTACTTC.

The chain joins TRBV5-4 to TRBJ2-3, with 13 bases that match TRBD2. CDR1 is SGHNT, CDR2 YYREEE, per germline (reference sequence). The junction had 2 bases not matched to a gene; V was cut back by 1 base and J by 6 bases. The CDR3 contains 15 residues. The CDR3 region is CASSLTSGGADTQYF. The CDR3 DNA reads TGTGCCAGCAGCTTGACTAGCGGGGGGGCGGATACGCAGTATTTT.

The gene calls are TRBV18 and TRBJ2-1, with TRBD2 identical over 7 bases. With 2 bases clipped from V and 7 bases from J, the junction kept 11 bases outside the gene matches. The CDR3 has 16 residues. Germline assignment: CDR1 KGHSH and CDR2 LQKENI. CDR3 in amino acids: CASSPRAAGYQNEQFF. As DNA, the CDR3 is TGTGCCAGCTCACCAAGGGCAGCGGGGTATCAGAATGAGCAGTTCTTC.

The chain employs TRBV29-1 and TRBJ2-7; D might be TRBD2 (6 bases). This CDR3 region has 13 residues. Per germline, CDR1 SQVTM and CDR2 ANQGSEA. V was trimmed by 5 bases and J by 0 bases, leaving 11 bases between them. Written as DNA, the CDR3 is TGCAGCGTTTCGGTCGGGAGCTCCTACGAGCAGTACTTC. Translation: CSVSVGSSYEQYF.

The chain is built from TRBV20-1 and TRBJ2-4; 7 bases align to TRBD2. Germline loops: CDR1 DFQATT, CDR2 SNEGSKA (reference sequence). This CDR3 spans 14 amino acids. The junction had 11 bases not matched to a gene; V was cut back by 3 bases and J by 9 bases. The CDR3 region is CSASLVGEGRIQYF. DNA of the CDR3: TGCAGTGCTAGTTTGGTGGGGGAGGGTCGCATTCAGTACTTC.

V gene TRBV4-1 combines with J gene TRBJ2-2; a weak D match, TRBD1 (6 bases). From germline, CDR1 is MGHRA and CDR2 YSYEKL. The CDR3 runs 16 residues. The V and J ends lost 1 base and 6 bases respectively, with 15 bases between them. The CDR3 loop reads CASSQVRGLDAGELFF. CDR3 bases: TGCGCCAGCAGCCAAGTGAGGGGGTTGGACGCCGGGGAGCTGTTTTTT.

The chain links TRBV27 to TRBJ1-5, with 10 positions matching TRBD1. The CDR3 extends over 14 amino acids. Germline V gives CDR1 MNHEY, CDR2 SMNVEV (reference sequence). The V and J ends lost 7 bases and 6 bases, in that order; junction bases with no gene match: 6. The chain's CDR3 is CASKGTGEFQPQHF. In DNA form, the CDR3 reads TGTGCCAGCAAAGGGACAGGGGAATTTCAGCCCCAGCATTTT.

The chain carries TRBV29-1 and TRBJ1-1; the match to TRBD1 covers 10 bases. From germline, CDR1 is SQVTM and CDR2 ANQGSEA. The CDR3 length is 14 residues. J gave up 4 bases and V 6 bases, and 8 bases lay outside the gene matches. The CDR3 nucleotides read TGCAGCGTATCCCCGGGACAGGGGCCCACTGAAGCTTTCTTT. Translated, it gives CSVSPGQGPTEAFF.

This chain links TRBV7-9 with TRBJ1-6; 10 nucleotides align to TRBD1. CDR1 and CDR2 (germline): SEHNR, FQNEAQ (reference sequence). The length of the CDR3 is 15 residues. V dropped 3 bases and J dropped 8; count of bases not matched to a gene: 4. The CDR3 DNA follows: TGTGCCAGCAGCTTGGGTGGACAGGGGGATTCACCCCTCCACTTT. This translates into CASSLGGQGDSPLHF.

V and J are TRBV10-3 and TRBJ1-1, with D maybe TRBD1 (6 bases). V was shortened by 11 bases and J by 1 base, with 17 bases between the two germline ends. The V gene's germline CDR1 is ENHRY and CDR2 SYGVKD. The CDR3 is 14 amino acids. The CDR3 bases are TGTGCCGCAGGGGCGGCAGGGCCGAACACTGAAGCTTTCTTT. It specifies CAAGAAGPNTEAFF.

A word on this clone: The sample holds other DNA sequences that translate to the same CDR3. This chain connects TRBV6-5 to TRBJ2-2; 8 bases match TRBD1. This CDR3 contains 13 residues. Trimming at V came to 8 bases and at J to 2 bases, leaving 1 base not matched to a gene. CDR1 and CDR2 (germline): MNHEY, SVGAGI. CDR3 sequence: CASDRGNTGELFF. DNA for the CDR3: TGTGCCAGCGACAGGGGTAACACCGGGGAGCTGTTTTTT.

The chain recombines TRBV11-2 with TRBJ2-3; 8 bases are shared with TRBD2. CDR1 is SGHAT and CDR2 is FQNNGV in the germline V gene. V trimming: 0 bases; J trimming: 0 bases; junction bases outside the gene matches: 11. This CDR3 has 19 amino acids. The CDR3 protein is CASSLDNLSGSFSTDTQYF. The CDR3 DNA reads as TGTGCCAGCAGCTTAGATAATCTCAGCGGGAGTTTTAGCACAGATACGCAGTATTTT.

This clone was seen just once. DNA of the CDR3: TGCGCCAGCAGCCCAGAGGGACTAGCGGTCTCCTACAATGAGCAGTTCTTC. Protein: CASSPEGLAVSYNEQFF. J is TRBJ2-1 and V is TRBV5-1; 11 bases agree with TRBD2. Germline CDR1 reads SGHRS; CDR2 reads YFSETQ. With 4 bases clipped from V and 0 bases from J, the junction kept 6 bases outside the gene matches. The CDR3 is made up of 17 amino acids.

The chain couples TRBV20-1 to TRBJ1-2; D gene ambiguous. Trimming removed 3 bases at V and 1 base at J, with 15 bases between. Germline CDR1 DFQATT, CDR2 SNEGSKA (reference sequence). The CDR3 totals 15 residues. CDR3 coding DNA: TGCAGTGCTAGTCGGACTCAGACCTTTAACTATGGCTACACCTTC. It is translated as CSASRTQTFNYGYTF.

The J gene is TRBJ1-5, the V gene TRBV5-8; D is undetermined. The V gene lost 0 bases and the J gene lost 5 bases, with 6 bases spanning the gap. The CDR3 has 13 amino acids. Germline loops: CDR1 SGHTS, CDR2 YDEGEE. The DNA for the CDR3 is TGTGCCAGCAGCTTGGTTGAGTATCAGCCCCAGCATTTT. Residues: CASSLVEYQPQHF. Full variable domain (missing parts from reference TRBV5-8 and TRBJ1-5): EAGVTQSPTHLIKTRGQQATLRCSPISGHTSVYWYQQALGLGLQFLLWYDEGEERNRGNFPPRFSGRQFPNYSSELNVNALELEDSALYLCASSLVEYQPQHFGDGTRLSIL.

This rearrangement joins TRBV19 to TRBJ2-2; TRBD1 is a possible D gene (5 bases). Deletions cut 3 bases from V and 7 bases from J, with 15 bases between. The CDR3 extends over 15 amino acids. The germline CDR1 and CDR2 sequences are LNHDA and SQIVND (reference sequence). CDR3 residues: CASSMEGASGGELFF. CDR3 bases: TGTGCCAGTAGTATGGAAGGGGCTAGTGGCGGGGAGCTGTTTTTT.